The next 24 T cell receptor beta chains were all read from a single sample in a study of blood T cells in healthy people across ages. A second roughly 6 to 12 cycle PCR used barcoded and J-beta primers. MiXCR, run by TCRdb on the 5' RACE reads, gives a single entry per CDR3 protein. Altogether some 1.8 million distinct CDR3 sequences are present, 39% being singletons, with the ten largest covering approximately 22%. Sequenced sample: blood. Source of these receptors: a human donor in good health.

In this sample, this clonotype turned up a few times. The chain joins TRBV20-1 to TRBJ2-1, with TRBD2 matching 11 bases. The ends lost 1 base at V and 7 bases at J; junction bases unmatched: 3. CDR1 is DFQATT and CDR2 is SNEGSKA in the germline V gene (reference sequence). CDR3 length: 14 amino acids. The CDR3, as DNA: TGCAGTGCTAGAGGACTAGCGGGGAAGAATGAGCAGTTCTTC. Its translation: CSARGLAGKNEQFF.

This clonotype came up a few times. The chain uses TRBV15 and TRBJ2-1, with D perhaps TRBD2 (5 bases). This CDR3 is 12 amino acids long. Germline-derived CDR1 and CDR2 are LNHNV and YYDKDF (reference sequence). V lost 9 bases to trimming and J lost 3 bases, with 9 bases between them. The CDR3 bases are TGTGCCACGTCCGAGGGCTACAATGAGCAGTTCTTC. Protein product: CATSEGYNEQFF. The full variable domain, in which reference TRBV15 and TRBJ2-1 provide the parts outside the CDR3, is DAMVIQNPRYQVTQFGKPVTLSCSQTLNHNVMYWYQQKSSQAPKLLFHYYDKDFNNEADTPDNFQSRRPNTSFCFLDIRSPGLGDTAMYLCATSEGYNEQFFGPGTRLTVL.

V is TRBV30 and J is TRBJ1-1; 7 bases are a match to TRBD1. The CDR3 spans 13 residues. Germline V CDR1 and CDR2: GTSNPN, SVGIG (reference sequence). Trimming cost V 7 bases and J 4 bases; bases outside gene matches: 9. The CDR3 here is CASKQGQGTEAFF. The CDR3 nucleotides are TGTGCCTCGAAACAGGGGCAGGGCACTGAAGCTTTCTTT.

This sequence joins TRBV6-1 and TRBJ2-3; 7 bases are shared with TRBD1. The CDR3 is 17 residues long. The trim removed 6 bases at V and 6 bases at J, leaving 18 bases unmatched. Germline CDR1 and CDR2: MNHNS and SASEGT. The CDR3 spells CASSPRSRQGYGDTQYF. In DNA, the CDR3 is TGTGCCAGCAGCCCGAGATCTCGACAGGGCTATGGGGATACGCAGTATTTT.

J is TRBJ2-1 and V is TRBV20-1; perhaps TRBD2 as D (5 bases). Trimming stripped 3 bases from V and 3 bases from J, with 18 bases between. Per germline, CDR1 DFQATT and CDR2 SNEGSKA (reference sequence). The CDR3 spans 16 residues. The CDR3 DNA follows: TGCAGTGCTAGCTCTTCCCAAGCGGCAAACTACAATGAGCAGTTCTTC. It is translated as CSASSSQAANYNEQFF.

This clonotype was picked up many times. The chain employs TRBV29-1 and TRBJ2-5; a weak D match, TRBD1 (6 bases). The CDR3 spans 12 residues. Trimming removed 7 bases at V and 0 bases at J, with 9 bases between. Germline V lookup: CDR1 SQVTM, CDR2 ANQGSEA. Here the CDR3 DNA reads TGCAGCGGTGGACAGAACCAAGAGACCCAGTACTTC. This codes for CSGGQNQETQYF.

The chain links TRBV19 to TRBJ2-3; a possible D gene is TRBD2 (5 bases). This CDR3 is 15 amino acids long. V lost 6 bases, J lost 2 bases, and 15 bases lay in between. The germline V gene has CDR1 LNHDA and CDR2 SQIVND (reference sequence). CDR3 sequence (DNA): TGTGCCAGTAGGGAAGAGGGAACATACACAGATACGCAGTATTTT. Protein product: CASREEGTYTDTQYF.

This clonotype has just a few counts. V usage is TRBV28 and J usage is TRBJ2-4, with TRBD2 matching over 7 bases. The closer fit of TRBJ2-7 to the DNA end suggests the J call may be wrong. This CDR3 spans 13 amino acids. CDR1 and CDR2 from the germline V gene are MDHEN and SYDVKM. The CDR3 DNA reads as TGTGCCAGCAGTTTACGGGGGGTGGGCGAGCAGTACTTC. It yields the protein CASSLRGVGEQYF.

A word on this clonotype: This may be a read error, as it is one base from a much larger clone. The CDR3 coding sequence is TGCAGTGCTAGAGATCCTAGCGGGGGTATATATGAGCAGTACTTC. This encodes CSARDPSGGIYEQYF. The rearrangement links TRBV20-1 to TRBJ2-4, with TRBD2 matching over 10 bases. The V segment lost 0 bases and the J segment 13 bases; nucleotides outside the gene matches: 12. Germline V gene data show CDR1 as DFQATT and CDR2 as SNEGSKA (reference sequence). There are 15 residues in the CDR3.

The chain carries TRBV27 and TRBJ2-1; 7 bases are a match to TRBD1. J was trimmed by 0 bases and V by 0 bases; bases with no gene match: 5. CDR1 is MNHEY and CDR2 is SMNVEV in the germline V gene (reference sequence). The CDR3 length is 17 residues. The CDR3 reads CASSLSGQPNSYNEQFF. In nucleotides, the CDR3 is TGTGCCAGCAGTTTATCGGGACAGCCAAACTCCTACAATGAGCAGTTCTTC.

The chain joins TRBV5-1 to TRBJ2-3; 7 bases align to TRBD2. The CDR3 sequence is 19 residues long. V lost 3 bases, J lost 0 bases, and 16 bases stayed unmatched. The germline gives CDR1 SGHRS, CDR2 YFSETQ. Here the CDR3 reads CASSYLETYSGGSTDTQYF. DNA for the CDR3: TGCGCCAGCAGCTACCTTGAGACGTATTCGGGGGGAAGCACAGATACGCAGTATTTT.

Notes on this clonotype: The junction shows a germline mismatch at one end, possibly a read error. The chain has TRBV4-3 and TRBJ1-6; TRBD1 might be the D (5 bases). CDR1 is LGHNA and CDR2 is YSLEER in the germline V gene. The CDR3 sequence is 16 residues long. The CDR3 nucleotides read TGCGCCAGTAGCCAGGACATCAGGAGGGCAAATTCACCCCTCCACTTT. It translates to CASSQDIRRANSPLHF.

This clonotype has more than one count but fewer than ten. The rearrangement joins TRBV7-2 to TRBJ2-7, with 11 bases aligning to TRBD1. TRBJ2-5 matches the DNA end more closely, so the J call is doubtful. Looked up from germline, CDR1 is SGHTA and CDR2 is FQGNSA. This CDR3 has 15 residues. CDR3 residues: CASSSGQGDAETQYF. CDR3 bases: TGTGCCAGCAGCTCGGGACAGGGGGATGCAGAGACCCAGTACTTC.

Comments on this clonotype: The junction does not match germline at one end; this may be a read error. CDR3 residues: CASSYYLDADAQYF. DNA of the CDR3: TGTGCCAGCAGTTATTATTTGGACGCAGATGCGCAGTATTTT. The genes are TRBV6-5 and TRBJ2-3; D not resolved. The CDR3 is made up of 14 amino acids. Per the germline V gene, CDR1 is MNHEY and CDR2 is SVGAGI.

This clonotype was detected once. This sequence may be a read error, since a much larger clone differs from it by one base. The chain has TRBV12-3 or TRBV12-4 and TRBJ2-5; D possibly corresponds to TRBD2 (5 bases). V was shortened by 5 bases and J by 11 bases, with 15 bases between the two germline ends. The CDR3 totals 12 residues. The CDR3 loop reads CASSEGIVEQYF. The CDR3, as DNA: TGTGCCAGCAGTGAGGGTATCGTAGAGCAGTACTTC.

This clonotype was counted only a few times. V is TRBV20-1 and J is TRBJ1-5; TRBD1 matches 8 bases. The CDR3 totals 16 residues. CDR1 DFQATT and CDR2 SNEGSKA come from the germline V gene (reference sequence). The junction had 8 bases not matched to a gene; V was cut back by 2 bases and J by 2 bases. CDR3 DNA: TGCAGTGCTAGAATACAGGGGGTAAGGGGCAATCAGCCCCAGCATTTT. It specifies CSARIQGVRGNQPQHF.

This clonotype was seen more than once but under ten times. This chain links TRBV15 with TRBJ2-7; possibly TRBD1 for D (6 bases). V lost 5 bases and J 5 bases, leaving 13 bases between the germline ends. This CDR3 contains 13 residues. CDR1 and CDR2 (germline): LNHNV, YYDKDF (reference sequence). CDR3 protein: CATSGGQNDEQYF. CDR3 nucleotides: TGTGCCACCAGCGGAGGACAGAACGACGAGCAGTACTTC.

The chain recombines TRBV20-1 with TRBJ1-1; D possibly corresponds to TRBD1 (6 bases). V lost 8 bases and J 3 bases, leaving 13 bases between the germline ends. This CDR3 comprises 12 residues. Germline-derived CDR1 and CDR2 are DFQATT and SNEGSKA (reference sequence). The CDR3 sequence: CSPEGVYTEAFF. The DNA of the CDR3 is TGCAGTCCCGAGGGGGTTTACACTGAAGCTTTCTTT.

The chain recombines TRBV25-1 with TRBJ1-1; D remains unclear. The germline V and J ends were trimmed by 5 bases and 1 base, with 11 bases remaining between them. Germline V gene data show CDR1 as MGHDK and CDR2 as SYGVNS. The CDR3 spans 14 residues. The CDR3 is CASSTGPRNTEAFF. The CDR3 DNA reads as TGTGCCAGCAGTACCGGACCCAGGAACACTGAAGCTTTCTTT.

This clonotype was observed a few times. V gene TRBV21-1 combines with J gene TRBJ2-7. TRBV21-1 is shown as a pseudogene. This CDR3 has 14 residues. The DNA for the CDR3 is TGTGCCAGCAGCAAAGAACGACAGCTCTACGAGCAGTACTTC. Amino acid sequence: CASSKERQLYEQYF.

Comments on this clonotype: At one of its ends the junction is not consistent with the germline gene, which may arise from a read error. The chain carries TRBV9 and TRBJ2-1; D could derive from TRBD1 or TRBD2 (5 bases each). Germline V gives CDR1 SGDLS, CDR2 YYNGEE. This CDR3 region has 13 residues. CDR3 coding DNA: TGTGCCAGCTGCGTAGTAGGGACCAATGAGCAGTTCTTC. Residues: CASCVVGTNEQFF.

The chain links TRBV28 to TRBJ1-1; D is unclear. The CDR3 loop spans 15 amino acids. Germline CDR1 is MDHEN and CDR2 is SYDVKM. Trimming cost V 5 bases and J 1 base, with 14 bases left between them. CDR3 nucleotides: TGTGCCAGCAGTCCCTTCGGACGGACGAACACTGAAGCTTTCTTT. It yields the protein CASSPFGRTNTEAFF.

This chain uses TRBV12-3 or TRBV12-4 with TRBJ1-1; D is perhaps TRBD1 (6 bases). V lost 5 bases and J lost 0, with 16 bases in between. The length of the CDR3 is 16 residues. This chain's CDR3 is CASSQGGMPMNTEAFF. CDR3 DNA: TGTGCCAGCAGTCAAGGGGGGATGCCTATGAACACTGAAGCTTTCTTT.

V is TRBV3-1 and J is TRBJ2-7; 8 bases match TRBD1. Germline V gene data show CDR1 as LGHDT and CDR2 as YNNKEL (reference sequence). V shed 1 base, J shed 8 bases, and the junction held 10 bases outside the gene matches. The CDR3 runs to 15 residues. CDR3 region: CASSQVVQGAWKQYF. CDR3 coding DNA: TGTGCCAGCAGCCAAGTGGTGCAGGGGGCGTGGAAGCAGTACTTC.